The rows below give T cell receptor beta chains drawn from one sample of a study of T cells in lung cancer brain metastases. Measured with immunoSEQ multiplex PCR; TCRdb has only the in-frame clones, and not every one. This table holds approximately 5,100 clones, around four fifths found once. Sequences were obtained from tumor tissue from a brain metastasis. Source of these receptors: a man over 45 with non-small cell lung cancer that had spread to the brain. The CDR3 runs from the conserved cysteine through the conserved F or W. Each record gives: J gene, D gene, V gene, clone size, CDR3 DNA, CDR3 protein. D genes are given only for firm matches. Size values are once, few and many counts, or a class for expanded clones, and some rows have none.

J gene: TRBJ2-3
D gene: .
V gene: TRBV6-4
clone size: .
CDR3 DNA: TGTGCCAGCAGTGACCCGTTAACGTCGGGGGGCACAGATACGCAGTATTTT
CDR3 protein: CASSDPLTSGGTDTQYF

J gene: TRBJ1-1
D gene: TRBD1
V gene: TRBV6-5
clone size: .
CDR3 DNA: TGTGCCAGCAGTTACTCCCGGACAGGGCTGAGGACTGAAGCTTTCTTT
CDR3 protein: CASSYSRTGLRTEAFF

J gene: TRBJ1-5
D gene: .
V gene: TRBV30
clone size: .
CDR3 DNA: TGTGCCTGGAGCAGTTTGACAGGCAATCAGCCCCAGCATTTT
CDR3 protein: CAWSSLTGNQPQHF

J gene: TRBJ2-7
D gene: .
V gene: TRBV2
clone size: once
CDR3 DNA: TGTGCCAGCAGCGGAATTGGTGACTACGAGCAGTACTTC
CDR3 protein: CASSGIGDYEQYF

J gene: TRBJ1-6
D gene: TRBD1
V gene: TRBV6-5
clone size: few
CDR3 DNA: TGTGCCAGCAGTTCCGCGGGACAGGGGAATAATTCACCCCTCCACTTT
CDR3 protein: CASSSAGQGNNSPLHF

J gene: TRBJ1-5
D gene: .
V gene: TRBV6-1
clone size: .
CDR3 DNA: TGTGCCAGCATTAGTAGTTGGACAGTTAATCAGCCCCAGCATTTT
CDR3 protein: CASISSWTVNQPQHF

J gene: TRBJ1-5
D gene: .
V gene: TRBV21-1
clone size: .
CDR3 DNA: TGTGCCAGCAACCTTGGACAGGTCTTGGAGCCCCAGCATTTT
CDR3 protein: CASNLGQVLEPQHF

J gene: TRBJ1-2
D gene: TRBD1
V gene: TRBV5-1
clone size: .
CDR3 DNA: TGCGCCAGCAGCTTGGCGCCTGATTTGGGACAGGGACAGAGTGGCTACACCTTC
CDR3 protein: CASSLAPDLGQGQSGYTF

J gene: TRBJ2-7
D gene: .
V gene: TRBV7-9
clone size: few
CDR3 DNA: TGTGCCAGCAGCTTGGGGGTTTGGGACGAGCAGTACTTC
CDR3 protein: CASSLGVWDEQYF

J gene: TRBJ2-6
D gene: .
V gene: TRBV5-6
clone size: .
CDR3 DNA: TGTGCCAGCAGCTGGATATATGGCTCTGGGGCCAACGTCCTGACTTTC
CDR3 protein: CASSWIYGSGANVLTF

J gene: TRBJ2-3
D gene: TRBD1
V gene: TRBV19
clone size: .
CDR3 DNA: TGTGCCAGTAGGGGACAGGGACGGCCAGATACGCAGTATTTT
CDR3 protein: CASRGQGRPDTQYF

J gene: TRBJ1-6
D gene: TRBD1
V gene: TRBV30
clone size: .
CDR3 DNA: TGTGCCTGGAGTATCGGACAGGGACAACCCCTCCACTTT
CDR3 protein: CAWSIGQGQPLHF

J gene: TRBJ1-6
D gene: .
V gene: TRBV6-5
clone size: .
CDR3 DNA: .
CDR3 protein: CASSWGQGIGSPLHF

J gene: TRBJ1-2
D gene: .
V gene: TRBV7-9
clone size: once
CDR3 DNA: TGTGCCAGCAGCTTAGATCATGGCTACACCTTC
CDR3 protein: CASSLDHGYTF

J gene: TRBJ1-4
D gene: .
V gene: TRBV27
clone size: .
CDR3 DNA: TGTGCCAGCAGTCGCAACAGGGCGGGTAATGAAAAACTGTTTTTT
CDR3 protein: CASSRNRAGNEKLFF

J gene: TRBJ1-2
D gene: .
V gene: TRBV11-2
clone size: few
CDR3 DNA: TGTGCCAGCAGCCCAAGGTCGGCCTATGGCTACACCTTC
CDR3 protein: CASSPRSAYGYTF

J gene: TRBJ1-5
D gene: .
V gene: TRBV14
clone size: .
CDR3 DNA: TGTGCCAGCAGCCAGTGGAGTAATCAGCCCCAGCATTTT
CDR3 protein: CASSQWSNQPQHF

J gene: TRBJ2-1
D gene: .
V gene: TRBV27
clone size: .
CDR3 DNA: TGTGCCAGCAGTTTATTAGGGACAAAAGGTGCGGACAATGAGCAGTTCTTC
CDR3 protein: CASSLLGTKGADNEQFF

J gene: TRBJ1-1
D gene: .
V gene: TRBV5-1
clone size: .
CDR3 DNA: TGCGCCAGCAGCTCCCACAGTCAACTGAACACTGAAGCTTTCTTT
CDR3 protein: CASSSHSQLNTEAFF

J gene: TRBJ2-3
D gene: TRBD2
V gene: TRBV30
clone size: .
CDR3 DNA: TGTGCCTGGAGTCCTTGGACTAGCGGGGGGATTTTAGATACGCAGTATTTT
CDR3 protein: CAWSPWTSGGILDTQYF

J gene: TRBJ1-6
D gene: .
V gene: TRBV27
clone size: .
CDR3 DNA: TGTGCCAGCAGTTCTAATTCACCCCTCCACTTT
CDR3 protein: CASSSNSPLHF

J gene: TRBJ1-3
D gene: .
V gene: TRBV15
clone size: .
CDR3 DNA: TGTGCCACCAGCAGAAGTCAGGGAACTGGAAACACCATATATTTT
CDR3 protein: CATSRSQGTGNTIYF